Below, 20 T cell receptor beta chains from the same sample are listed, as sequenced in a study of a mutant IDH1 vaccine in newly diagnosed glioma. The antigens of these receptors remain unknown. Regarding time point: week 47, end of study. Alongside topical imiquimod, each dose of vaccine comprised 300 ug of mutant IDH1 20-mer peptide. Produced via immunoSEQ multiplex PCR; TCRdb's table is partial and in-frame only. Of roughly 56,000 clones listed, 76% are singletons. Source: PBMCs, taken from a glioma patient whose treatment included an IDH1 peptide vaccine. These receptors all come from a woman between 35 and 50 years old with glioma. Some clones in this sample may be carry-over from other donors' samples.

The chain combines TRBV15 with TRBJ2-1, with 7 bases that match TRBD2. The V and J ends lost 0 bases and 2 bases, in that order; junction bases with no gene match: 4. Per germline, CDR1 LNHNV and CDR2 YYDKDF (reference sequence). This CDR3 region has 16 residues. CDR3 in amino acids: CATSRDRGLAYNEQFF. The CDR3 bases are TGTGCCACCAGCAGAGATCGTGGACTAGCCTACAATGAGCAGTTCTTC.

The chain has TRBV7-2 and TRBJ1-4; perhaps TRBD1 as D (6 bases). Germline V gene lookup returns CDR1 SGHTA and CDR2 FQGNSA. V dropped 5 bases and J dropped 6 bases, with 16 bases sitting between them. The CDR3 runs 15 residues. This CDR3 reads CASSRSAGADEKLFF. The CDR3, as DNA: TGTGCCAGCAGCCGATCGGCAGGGGCCGATGAAAAACTGTTTTTT.

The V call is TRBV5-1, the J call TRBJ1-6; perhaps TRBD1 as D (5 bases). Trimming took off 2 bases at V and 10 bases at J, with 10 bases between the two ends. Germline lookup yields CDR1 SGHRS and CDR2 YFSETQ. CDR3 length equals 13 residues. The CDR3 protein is CASSFGGESPLHF. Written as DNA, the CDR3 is TGCGCCAGCAGCTTTGGGGGAGAATCACCCCTCCACTTT.

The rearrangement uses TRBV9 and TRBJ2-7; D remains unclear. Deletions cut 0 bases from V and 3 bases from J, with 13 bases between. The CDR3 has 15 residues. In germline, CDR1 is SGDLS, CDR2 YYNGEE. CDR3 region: CASSVDNAFGYEQYF. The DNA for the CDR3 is TGTGCCAGCAGCGTAGATAACGCCTTCGGCTACGAGCAGTACTTC. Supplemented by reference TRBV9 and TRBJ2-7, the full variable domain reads DSGVTQTPKHLITATGQRVTLRCSPRSGDLSVYWYQQSLDQGLQFLIQYYNGEERAKGNILERFSAQQFPDLHSELNLSSLELGDSALYFCASSVDNAFGYEQYFGPGTRLTVT.

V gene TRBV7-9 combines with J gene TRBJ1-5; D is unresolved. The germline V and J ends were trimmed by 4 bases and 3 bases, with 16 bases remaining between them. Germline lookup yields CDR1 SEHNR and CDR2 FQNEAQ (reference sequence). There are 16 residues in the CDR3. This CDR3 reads CASSSSQEVVNQPQHF. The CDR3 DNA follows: TGTGCCAGCAGCTCCTCACAAGAGGTAGTCAATCAGCCCCAGCATTTT.

CDR3 region: CASSGEDSRVHGYTF. Here the CDR3 DNA reads TGTGCCAGCAGTGGAGAAGACAGTCGGGTCCATGGCTACACCTTC. The J gene is TRBJ1-2, the V gene TRBV2, with D maybe TRBD1 (5 bases). Germline CDR1 SNHLY, CDR2 FYNNEI. The CDR3 is made up of 15 amino acids. The V gene lost 4 bases and the J gene lost 6 bases, with 18 bases spanning the gap.

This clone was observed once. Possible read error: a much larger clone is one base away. This CDR3 is CAWWIREGYGYTF. The CDR3 region has the DNA TGTGCCTGGTGGATTCGGGAGGGCTATGGCTACACCTTC. The rearrangement uses TRBV30 and TRBJ1-2; D call uncertain. Trimming took off 5 bases at V and 4 bases at J, with 14 bases between the two ends. The CDR3 consists of 13 residues. The germline CDR1 and CDR2 sequences are GTSNPN and SVGIG (reference sequence). The variable domain in full, with the rest retrieved from reference TRBV30 and TRBJ1-2, is SQTIHQWPATLVQPVGSPLSLECTVEGTSNPNLYWYRQAAGRGLQLLFYSVGIGQISSEVPQNLSASRPQDRQFILSSKKLLLSDSGFYLCAWWIREGYGYTFGSGTRLTVV.

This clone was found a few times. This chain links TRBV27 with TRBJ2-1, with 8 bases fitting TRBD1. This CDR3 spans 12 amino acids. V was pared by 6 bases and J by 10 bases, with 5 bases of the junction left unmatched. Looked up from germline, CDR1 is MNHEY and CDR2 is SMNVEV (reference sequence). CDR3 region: CASRGQVGEQFF. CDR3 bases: TGTGCCAGCAGGGGACAGGTCGGGGAGCAGTTCTTC.

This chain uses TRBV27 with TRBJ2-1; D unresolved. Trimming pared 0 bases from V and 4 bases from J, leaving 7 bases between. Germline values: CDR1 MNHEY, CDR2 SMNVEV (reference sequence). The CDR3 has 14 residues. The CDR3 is CASSLSGIYNEQFF. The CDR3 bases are TGTGCCAGCAGTTTATCGGGCATTTACAATGAGCAGTTCTTC.

The CDR3 DNA follows: TGCGCCAGCAGCCCCGCGGGGGGCACTGAAGCTTTCTTT. As protein: CASSPAGGTEAFF. This chain joins TRBV5-1 and TRBJ1-1; D might be TRBD1 (5 bases). Germline V lookup: CDR1 SGHRS, CDR2 YFSETQ. Trimming cost V 4 bases and J 4 bases, with 11 bases left between them. The CDR3 covers 13 residues.

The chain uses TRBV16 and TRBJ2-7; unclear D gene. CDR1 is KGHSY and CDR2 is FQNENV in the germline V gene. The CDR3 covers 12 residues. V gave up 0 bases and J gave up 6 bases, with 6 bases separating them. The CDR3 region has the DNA TGTGCCAGCAGCCAATCTAGGATCGAGCAGTACTTC. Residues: CASSQSRIEQYF. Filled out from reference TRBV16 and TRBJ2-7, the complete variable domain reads GEEVAQTPKHLVRGEGQKAKLYCAPIKGHSYVFWYQQVLKNEFKFLISFQNENVFDETGMPKERFSAKCLPNSPCSLEIQATKLEDSAVYFCASSQSRIEQYFGPGTRLTVT.

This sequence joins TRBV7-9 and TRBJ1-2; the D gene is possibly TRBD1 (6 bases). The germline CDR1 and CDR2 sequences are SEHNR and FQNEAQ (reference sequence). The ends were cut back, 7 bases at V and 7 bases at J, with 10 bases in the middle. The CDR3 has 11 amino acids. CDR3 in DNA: TGTGCCAGCAAGGAGGGGGGTGGCTACACCTTC. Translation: CASKEGGGYTF.

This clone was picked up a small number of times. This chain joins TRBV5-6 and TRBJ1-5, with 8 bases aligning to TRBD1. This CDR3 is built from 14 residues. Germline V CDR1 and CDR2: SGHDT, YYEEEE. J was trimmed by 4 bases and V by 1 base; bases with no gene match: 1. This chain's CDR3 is CASSLWTGNQPQHF. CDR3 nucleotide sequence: TGTGCCAGCAGCTTGTGGACAGGGAATCAGCCCCAGCATTTT.

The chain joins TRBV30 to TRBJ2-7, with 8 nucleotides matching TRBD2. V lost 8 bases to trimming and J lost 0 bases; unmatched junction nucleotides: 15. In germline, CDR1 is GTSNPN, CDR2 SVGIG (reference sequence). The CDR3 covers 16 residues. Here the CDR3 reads CAIAGIAGTRSYEQYF. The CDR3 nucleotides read TGTGCCATTGCTGGGATAGCGGGGACCCGCTCCTACGAGCAGTACTTC.

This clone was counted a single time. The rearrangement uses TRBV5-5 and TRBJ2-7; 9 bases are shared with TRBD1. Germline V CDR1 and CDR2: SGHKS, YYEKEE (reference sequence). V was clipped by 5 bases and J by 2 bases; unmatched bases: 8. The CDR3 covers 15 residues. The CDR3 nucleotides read TGTGCCAGCAGTCATCCGGGACAGGGCACCTACGAGCAGTACTTC. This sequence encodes CASSHPGQGTYEQYF.

Here the CDR3 DNA reads TGTGCCAGCAGCCCAGGGGCCGGGTCGGAGAACTATGGCTACACCTTC. It translates to CASSPGAGSENYGYTF. The rearrangement links TRBV7-8 to TRBJ1-2, with D possibly matching TRBD1 (6 bases). The CDR3 runs to 16 residues. V gave up 5 bases and J gave up 2 bases, with 18 bases separating them. Germline V gene sequence: CDR1 SGHVS, CDR2 FQNEAQ. Full variable domain (outside the CDR3, taken from reference TRBV7-8 and TRBJ1-2): GAGVSQSPRYKVAKRGQDVALRCDPISGHVSLFWYQQALGQGPEFLTYFQNEAQLDKSGLPSDRFFAERPEGSVSTLKIQRTQQEDSAVYLCASSPGAGSENYGYTFGSGTRLTVV.

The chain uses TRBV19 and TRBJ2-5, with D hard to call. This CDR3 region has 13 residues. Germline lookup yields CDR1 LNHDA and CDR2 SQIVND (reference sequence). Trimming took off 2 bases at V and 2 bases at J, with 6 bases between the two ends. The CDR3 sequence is CASSITAQETQYF. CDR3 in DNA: TGTGCCAGTAGTATAACGGCACAAGAGACCCAGTACTTC. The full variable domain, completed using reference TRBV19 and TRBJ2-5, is DGGITQSPKYLFRKEGQNVTLSCEQNLNHDAMYWYRQDPGQGLRLIYYSQIVNDFQKGDIAEGYSVSREKKESFPLTVTSAQKNPTAFYLCASSITAQETQYFGPGTRLLVL.

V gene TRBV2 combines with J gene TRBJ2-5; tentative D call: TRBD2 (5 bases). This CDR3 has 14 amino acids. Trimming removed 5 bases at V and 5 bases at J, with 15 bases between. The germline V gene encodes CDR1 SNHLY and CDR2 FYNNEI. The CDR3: CASSWLAGGETQYF. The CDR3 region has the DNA TGTGCCAGCAGTTGGCTCGCAGGCGGGGAGACCCAGTACTTC. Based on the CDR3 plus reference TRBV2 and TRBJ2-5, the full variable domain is EPEVTQTPSHQVTQMGQEVILRCVPISNHLYFYWYRQILGQKVEFLVSFYNNEISEKSEIFDDQFSVERPDGSNFTLKIRSTKLEDSAMYFCASSWLAGGETQYFGPGTRLLVL.

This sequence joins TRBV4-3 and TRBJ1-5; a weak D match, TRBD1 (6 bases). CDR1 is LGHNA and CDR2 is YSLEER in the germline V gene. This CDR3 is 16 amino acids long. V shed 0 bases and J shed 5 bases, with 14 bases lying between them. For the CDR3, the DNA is TGCGCCAGCAGCCAAGATCCAGGGAGGGGGGATCAGCCCCAGCATTTT. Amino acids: CASSQDPGRGDQPQHF.

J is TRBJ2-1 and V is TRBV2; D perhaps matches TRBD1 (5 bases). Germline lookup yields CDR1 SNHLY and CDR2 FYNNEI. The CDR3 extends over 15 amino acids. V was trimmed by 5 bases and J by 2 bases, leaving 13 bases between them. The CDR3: CASSPTGHPYNEQFF. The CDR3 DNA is TGTGCCAGCAGTCCAACAGGCCACCCCTACAATGAGCAGTTCTTC.